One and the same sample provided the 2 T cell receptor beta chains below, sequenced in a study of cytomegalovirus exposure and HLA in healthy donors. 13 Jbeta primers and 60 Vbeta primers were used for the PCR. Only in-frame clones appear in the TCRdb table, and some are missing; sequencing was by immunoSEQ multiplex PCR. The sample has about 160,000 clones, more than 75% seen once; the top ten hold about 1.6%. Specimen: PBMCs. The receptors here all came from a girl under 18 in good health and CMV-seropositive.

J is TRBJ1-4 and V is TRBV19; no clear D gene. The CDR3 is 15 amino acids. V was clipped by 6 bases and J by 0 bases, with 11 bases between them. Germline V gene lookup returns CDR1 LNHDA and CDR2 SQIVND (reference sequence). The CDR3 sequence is CASRTGFATNEKLFF. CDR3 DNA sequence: TGTGCCAGTAGGACGGGTTTTGCAACTAATGAAAAACTGTTTTTT.

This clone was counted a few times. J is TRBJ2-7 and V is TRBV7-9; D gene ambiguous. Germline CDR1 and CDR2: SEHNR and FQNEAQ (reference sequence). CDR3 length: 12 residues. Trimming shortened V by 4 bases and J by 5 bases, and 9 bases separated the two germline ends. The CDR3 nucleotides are TGTGCCAGCAGCTCCCGGTTCCACGAGCAGTACTTC. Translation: CASSSRFHEQYF.